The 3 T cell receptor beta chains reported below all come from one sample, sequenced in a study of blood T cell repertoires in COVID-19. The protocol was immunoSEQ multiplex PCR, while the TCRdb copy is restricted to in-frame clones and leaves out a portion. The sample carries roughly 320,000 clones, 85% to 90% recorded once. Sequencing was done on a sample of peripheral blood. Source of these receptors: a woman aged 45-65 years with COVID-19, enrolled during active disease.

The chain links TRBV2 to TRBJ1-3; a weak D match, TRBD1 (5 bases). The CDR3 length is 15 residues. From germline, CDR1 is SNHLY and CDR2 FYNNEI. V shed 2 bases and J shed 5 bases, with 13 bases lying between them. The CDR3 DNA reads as TGTGCCAGCAGTGAACTTCCAGGGATTAGAAACACCATATATTTT. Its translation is CASSELPGIRNTIYF.

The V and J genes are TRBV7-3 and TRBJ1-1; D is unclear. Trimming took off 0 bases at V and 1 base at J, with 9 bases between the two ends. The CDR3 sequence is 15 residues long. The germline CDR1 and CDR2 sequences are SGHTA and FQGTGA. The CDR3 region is CASSLTRAGNTEAFF. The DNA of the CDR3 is TGTGCCAGCAGCTTAACTAGGGCGGGGAACACTGAAGCTTTCTTT.

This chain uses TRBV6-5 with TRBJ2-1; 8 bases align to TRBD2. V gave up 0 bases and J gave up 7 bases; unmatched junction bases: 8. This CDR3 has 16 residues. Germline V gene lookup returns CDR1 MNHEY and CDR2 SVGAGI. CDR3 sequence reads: CASSYSREGRWNEQFF. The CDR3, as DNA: TGTGCCAGCAGTTACTCCCGGGAGGGCCGGTGGAATGAGCAGTTCTTC.